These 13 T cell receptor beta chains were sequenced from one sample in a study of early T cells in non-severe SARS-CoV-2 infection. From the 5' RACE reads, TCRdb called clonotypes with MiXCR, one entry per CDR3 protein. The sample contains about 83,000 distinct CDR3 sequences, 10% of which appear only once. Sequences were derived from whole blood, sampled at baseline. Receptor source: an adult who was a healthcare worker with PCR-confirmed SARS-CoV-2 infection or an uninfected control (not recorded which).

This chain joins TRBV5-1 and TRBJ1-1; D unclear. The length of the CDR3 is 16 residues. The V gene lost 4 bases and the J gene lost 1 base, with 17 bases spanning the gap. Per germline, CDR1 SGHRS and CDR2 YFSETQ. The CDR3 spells CASSNRGNPSNTEAFF. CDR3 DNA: TGCGCCAGCAGCAACCGGGGTAACCCATCGAACACTGAAGCTTTCTTT.

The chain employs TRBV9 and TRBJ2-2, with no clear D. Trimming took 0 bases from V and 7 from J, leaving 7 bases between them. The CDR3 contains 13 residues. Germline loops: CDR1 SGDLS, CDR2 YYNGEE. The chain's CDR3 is CASSVDGRGELFF. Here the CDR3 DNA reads TGTGCCAGCAGCGTAGACGGCCGCGGGGAGCTGTTTTTT.

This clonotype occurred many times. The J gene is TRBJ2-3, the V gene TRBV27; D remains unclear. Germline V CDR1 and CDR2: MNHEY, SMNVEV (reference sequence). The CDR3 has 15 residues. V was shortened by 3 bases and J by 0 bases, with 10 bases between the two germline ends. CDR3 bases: TGTGCCAGCAGTTTCTTACGTTCTAGCACAGATACGCAGTATTTT. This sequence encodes CASSFLRSSTDTQYF.

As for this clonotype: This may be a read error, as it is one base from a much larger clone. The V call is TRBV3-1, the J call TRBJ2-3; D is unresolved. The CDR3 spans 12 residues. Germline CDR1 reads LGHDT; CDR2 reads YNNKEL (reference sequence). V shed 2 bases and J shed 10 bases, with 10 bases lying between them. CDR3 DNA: TGTGCCAGCAGCCAAAGATCCGATGCGCAGTATTTT. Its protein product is CASSQRSDAQYF.

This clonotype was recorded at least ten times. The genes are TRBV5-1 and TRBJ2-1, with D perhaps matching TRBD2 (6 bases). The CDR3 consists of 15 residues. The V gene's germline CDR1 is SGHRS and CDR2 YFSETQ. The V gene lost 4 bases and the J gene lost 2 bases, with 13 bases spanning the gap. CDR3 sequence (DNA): TGCGCCAGCAGCCCGACGGGGGAGACCTACAATGAGCAGTTCTTC. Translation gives CASSPTGETYNEQFF.

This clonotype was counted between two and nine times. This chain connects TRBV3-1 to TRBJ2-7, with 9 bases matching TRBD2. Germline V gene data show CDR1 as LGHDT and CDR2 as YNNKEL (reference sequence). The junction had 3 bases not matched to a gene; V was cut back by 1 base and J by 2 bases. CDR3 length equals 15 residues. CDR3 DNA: TGTGCCAGCAGCCAAGGCGCTAGCGGGGCCTACGAGCAGTACTTC. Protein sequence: CASSQGASGAYEQYF.

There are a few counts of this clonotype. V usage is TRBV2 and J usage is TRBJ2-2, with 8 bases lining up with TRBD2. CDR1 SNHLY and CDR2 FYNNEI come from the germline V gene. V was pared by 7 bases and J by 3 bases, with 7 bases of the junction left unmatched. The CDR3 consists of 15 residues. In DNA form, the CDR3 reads TGTGCCAGCACCCTGACGACTAGCGACACCGGGGAGCTGTTTTTT. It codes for CASTLTTSDTGELFF.

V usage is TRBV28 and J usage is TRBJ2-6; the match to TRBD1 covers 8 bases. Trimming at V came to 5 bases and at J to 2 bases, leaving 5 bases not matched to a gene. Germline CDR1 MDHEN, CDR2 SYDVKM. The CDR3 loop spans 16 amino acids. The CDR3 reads CASSSPQGAGANVLTF. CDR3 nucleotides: TGTGCCAGCAGTAGCCCACAGGGGGCTGGGGCCAACGTCCTGACTTTC.

This CDR3 reads CASSPGRGPAEQYF. CDR3 nucleotide sequence: TGTGCCAGCAGTCCCGGGAGGGGGCCCGCCGAGCAGTACTTC. The chain carries TRBV12-3 or TRBV12-4 and TRBJ2-7, with D maybe TRBD2 (8 bases). The CDR3 is made up of 14 amino acids. Trimming stripped 5 bases from V and 6 bases from J, with 17 bases between.

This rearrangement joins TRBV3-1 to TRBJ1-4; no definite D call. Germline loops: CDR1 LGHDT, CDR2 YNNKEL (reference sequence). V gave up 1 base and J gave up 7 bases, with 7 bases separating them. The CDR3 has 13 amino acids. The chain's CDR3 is CASSQVRSEKLFF. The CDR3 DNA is TGTGCCAGCAGCCAAGTTCGATCTGAAAAACTGTTTTTT.

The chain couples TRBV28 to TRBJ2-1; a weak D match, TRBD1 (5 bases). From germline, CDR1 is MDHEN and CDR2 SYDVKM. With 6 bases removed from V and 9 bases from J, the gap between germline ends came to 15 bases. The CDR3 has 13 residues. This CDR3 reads CASSLFRGGEQFF. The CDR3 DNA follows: TGTGCCAGCAGCCTATTTAGGGGTGGTGAGCAGTTCTTC.

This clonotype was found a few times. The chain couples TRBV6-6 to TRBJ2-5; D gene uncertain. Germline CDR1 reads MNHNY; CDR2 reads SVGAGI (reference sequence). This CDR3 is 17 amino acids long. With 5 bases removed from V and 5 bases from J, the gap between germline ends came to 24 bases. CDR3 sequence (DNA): TGTGCCAGCAGTGACCTGCGAGCCCCGGACCTTGATGAGACCCAGTACTTC. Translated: CASSDLRAPDLDETQYF.

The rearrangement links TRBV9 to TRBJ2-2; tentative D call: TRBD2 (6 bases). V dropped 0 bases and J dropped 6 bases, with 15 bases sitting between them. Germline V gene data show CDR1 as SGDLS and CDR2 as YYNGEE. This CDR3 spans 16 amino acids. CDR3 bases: TGTGCCAGCAGCGTAGAATCGGGAGTGGGTCCCGGGGAGCTGTTTTTT. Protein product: CASSVESGVGPGELFF.